These 29 T cell receptor beta chains came from one sample sequenced in a study of cytomegalovirus exposure and HLA in healthy donors. In the PCR, 60 Vbeta and 13 Jbeta primers were used. Generated by immunoSEQ multiplex PCR, the TCRdb table keeps only in-frame clones and is missing some. The sample includes over 100,000 clones, 65% to 75% of them seen just once. The specimen sequenced was PBMCs. These receptors all come from a man aged 30 to 45 in good health and CMV-seropositive.

The chain is built from TRBV4-2 and TRBJ2-3; 7 bases agree with TRBD2. Germline V gene sequence: CDR1 LGHNA, CDR2 YNFKEQ. The length of the CDR3 is 17 residues. The ends lost 1 base at V and 0 bases at J; junction bases unmatched: 7. The CDR3 DNA reads TGTGCCAGCAGCCAAGCCCCGGCGGGGGATAGCACAGATACGCAGTATTTT. Its translation is CASSQAPAGDSTDTQYF.

The chain employs TRBV5-4 and TRBJ1-4; D perhaps matches TRBD1 (6 bases). V was clipped by 2 bases and J by 0 bases, with 14 bases between them. The CDR3 runs to 17 residues. Germline lookup yields CDR1 SGHNT and CDR2 YYREEE (reference sequence). The CDR3 DNA is TGTGCCAGCAGCTTCATGGGTACAGGGTCAACTAATGAAAAACTGTTTTTT. Its protein is CASSFMGTGSTNEKLFF. Supplemented by reference TRBV5-4 and TRBJ1-4, the full variable domain reads ETGVTQSPTHLIKTRGQQVTLRCSSQSGHNTVSWYQQALGQGPQFIFQYYREEENGRGNFPPRFSGLQFPNYSSELNVNALELDDSALYLCASSFMGTGSTNEKLFFGSGTQLSVL.

To note about this clone: The sample holds other DNA sequences that translate to the same CDR3. V gene TRBV7-9 combines with J gene TRBJ2-3; the match to TRBD1 covers 8 bases. The CDR3 sequence is 15 residues long. Trimming removed 2 bases from V and 2 bases from J; junction bases left unmatched: 3. The germline gives CDR1 SEHNR, CDR2 FQNEAQ (reference sequence). Here the CDR3 reads CASSLSGGPTDTQYF. CDR3 nucleotides: TGTGCCAGCAGCTTATCAGGGGGCCCCACAGATACGCAGTATTTT.

This clone was seen a few times. The V gene is TRBV29-1, the J gene TRBJ1-1; unclear D gene. This CDR3 has 16 residues. Trimming took 4 bases from V and 0 from J, leaving 18 bases between them. The germline V gene has CDR1 SQVTM and CDR2 ANQGSEA. The CDR3 sequence is CSVVGKPASMNTEAFF. In DNA form, the CDR3 reads TGCAGCGTTGTCGGGAAACCAGCCAGCATGAACACTGAAGCTTTCTTT.

This sequence joins TRBV5-4 and TRBJ1-3; tentative D call: TRBD1 (6 bases). Germline lookup yields CDR1 SGHNT and CDR2 YYREEE (reference sequence). This CDR3 has 18 residues. The germline V and J ends were trimmed by 2 bases and 4 bases, with 22 bases remaining between them. CDR3: CASSFRDKGWFSGNTIYF. CDR3 nucleotides: TGTGCCAGCAGCTTCCGGGACAAGGGATGGTTTTCGGGAAACACCATATATTTT.

V is TRBV5-6 and J is TRBJ1-2; D remains ambiguous. V was trimmed by 1 base and J by 5 bases, leaving 6 bases between them. This CDR3 contains 12 residues. Germline-derived CDR1 and CDR2 are SGHDT and YYEEEE. The CDR3 reads CASSLSGYGYTF. The CDR3 nucleotides read TGTGCCAGCAGCTTGTCCGGGTATGGCTACACCTTC.

V usage is TRBV4-3 and J usage is TRBJ2-7; 9 bases agree with TRBD1. Germline V lookup: CDR1 LGHNA, CDR2 YSLEER. Trimming took 0 bases from V and 2 from J; bases not matched to a gene: 8. This CDR3 contains 17 residues. Written as DNA, the CDR3 is TGCGCCAGCAGCCAAGATGGGGGGACAGGGCAAACCTACGAGCAGTACTTC. This sequence encodes CASSQDGGTGQTYEQYF.

The chain is built from TRBV6-6 and TRBJ1-4; a weak D match, TRBD1 (6 bases). Between the trimmed V and J ends, which lost 2 bases and 7 bases, there was a span of 14 bases. Germline V gene lookup returns CDR1 MNHNY and CDR2 SVGAGI (reference sequence). This CDR3 is built from 15 residues. The CDR3: CASSYAGGEVEKLFF. Written as DNA, the CDR3 is TGTGCCAGCAGTTACGCGGGGGGCGAGGTTGAAAAACTGTTTTTT.

The rearrangement uses TRBV9 and TRBJ1-5, with a weak D call TRBD1 (6 bases). The length of the CDR3 is 14 residues. V lost 8 bases and J lost 7, with 19 bases in between. Germline V gives CDR1 SGDLS, CDR2 YYNGEE. The CDR3 DNA sequence: TGTGCCAGTTCCCGCGGGGGGCGAGGGCAGCCCCAGCATTTT. Amino acids: CASSRGGRGQPQHF.

In this sample, this clone turned up once. CDR3 nucleotides: TGTGCCAGCAGGGACAGGGCGGCAGAGACCCAGTACTTC. Encoded protein: CASRDRAAETQYF. This chain connects TRBV28 to TRBJ2-5, with TRBD1 identical over 8 bases. Germline loops: CDR1 MDHEN, CDR2 SYDVKM. The CDR3 spans 13 residues. Trimming removed 6 bases from V and 4 bases from J; junction bases left unmatched: 4.

The chain employs TRBV7-2 and TRBJ1-6; a weak D match, TRBD1 (5 bases). CDR3 size: 15 residues. Germline CDR1 reads SGHTA; CDR2 reads FQGNSA. Trimming removed 2 bases from V and 7 bases from J, with 12 bases in between. In nucleotides, the CDR3 is TGTGCCAGCAGCTTAATGGGGGAGGAGAATTCACCCCTCCACTTT. Translation: CASSLMGEENSPLHF.

This CDR3 reads CASSPGLGFDGYTF. Written as DNA, the CDR3 is TGCGCCAGCAGCCCGGGACTAGGGTTTGATGGCTACACCTTC. The chain is built from TRBV4-1 and TRBJ1-2; TRBD1 is a possible D gene (5 bases). V lost 4 bases to trimming and J lost 6 bases, with 15 bases between them. The CDR3 sequence is 14 residues long. CDR1 is MGHRA, CDR2 YSYEKL, per germline.

The V call is TRBV7-2, the J call TRBJ1-2, with TRBD1 matching over 12 bases. The CDR3 is made up of 16 amino acids. The V segment lost 4 bases and the J segment 1 base; nucleotides outside the gene matches: 4. CDR1 SGHTA and CDR2 FQGNSA come from the germline V gene. CDR3: CASSSWDRGLNYGYTF. The CDR3 coding sequence is TGTGCCAGCAGCTCCTGGGACAGGGGGCTTAACTATGGCTACACCTTC.

This clone was seen a handful of times. This chain connects TRBV7-2 to TRBJ2-3; TRBD2 is a possible D gene (6 bases). Germline V gene lookup returns CDR1 SGHTA and CDR2 FQGNSA. V lost 5 bases and J lost 7, with 10 bases in between. This CDR3 comprises 12 residues. CDR3 DNA sequence: TGTGCCAGCAGCAGGACTATAAATACGCAGTATTTT. It yields the protein CASSRTINTQYF.

The rearrangement uses TRBV25-1 and TRBJ2-7; 11 bases agree with TRBD1. CDR1 is MGHDK, CDR2 SYGVNS, per germline. CDR3 size: 14 residues. J gave up 4 bases and V 6 bases, and 5 bases lay outside the gene matches. The CDR3 loop is CASSPGQGGYEQYF. The DNA for the CDR3 is TGTGCCAGCAGCCCGGGACAGGGGGGATACGAGCAGTACTTC.

The chain is built from TRBV7-2 and TRBJ2-5; the D is unclear. This CDR3 region has 13 residues. The V end lost 0 bases, the J end lost 2 bases, and 4 bases lay between the germline ends. CDR1 is SGHTA and CDR2 is FQGNSA in the germline V gene. In DNA, the CDR3 is TGTGCCAGCAGCTTAGCCCAGCAAGAGACCCAGTACTTC. Its translation: CASSLAQQETQYF.

The chain couples TRBV7-9 to TRBJ1-4; maybe TRBD1 (6 bases). There are 14 residues in the CDR3. CDR1 is SEHNR and CDR2 is FQNEAQ in the germline V gene (reference sequence). Trimming shortened V by 4 bases and J by 6 bases, and 12 bases separated the two germline ends. CDR3 sequence: CASSSTGEHEKLFF. In DNA form, the CDR3 reads TGTGCCAGCAGCTCGACAGGTGAACATGAAAAACTGTTTTTT.

V is TRBV11-1 and J is TRBJ2-7; D call uncertain. Per the germline V gene, CDR1 is SGHAT and CDR2 is FQDESV (reference sequence). CDR3 length: 13 amino acids. Trimming left V 5 bases short and J 0 bases short, with 8 bases between. CDR3 coding DNA: TGTGCCAGCAGCCCCAGCGTCTCCTACGAGCAGTACTTC. Its translation: CASSPSVSYEQYF.

The CDR3 is CASSLTPYTEAFF. In nucleotides, the CDR3 is TGTGCCAGCAGCTTAACCCCCTACACTGAAGCTTTCTTT. The V gene is TRBV7-3, the J gene TRBJ1-1, with D unclear. This CDR3 contains 13 residues. Germline V gives CDR1 SGHTA, CDR2 FQGTGA. The V and J ends lost 0 bases and 3 bases respectively, with 5 bases between them.

The CDR3 sequence: CASSPATGARTEAFF. The CDR3 DNA reads TGTGCCAGCAGCCCAGCGACAGGGGCCAGGACTGAAGCTTTCTTT. V gene TRBV7-9 combines with J gene TRBJ1-1, with TRBD1 identical over 8 bases. The CDR3 has 15 amino acids. The J segment lost 5 bases and the V segment lost 5 bases, leaving 10 bases of the junction unmatched. CDR1 and CDR2 (germline): SEHNR, FQNEAQ (reference sequence).

This rearrangement joins TRBV21-1 to TRBJ2-7; the D call TRBD2 from the table was never checked on the DNA. TRBV21-1 is termed a pseudogene. This CDR3 spans 15 amino acids. The CDR3 DNA sequence: TGTGCCAGCAGCATTACTAGCGGCAACCCCTACGAGCAGTACTTC. Its translation: CASSITSGNPYEQYF.

This clone came up once. The V and J genes are TRBV5-1 and TRBJ2-3; TRBD1 agrees at 10 bases. V trimming: 4 bases; J trimming: 4 bases; junction bases outside the gene matches: 9. CDR1 and CDR2 (germline): SGHRS, YFSETQ. The CDR3 sequence is 16 residues long. CDR3 loop: CASSPRQGAQADTQYF. DNA for the CDR3: TGCGCCAGCAGCCCACGACAGGGGGCGCAGGCAGATACGCAGTATTTT.

A note on this clone: An end of the junction differs from the germline gene, which may be a read error. The chain joins TRBV10-2 to TRBJ1-2; perhaps TRBD1 as D (6 bases). The CDR3 is 11 residues long. Germline V CDR1 and CDR2: WSHSY, SAAADI. The CDR3 is CASVQGRGYPF. CDR3 in DNA: TGCGCCAGCGTACAGGGTCGCGGCTACCCCTTC.

This rearrangement joins TRBV27 to TRBJ1-6; D remains unclear. CDR1 is MNHEY and CDR2 is SMNVEV in the germline V gene (reference sequence). CDR3 length: 13 residues. Trimming stripped 2 bases from V and 6 bases from J, with 5 bases between. The DNA for the CDR3 is TGTGCCAGCAGTTTAGTACTTAATTCACCCCTCCACTTT. It specifies CASSLVLNSPLHF.

Notes on this clone: One junction end does not reproduce the germline sequence, and a read error may be involved. V usage is TRBV14 and J usage is TRBJ1-2; possibly TRBD1 for D (5 bases). CDR1 SGHDN and CDR2 FVKESK come from the germline V gene. The CDR3 is 15 amino acids. The CDR3 nucleotides read TGTGCCAGCAGCCTGGGACTCCCCGGAGTATATGTCTACACCTTC. It specifies CASSLGLPGVYVYTF.

This clone appeared once. CDR3 bases: TGCGCCAGCAGCCAAGATCATCAGGGTTGGCAGGGGGCTTTGGACTATGGCTACACCTTC. It codes for CASSQDHQGWQGALDYGYTF. This chain uses TRBV4-3 with TRBJ1-2; 8 bases are a match to TRBD1. CDR1 and CDR2 (germline): LGHNA, YSLEER. V dropped 0 bases and J dropped 3; count of bases not matched to a gene: 18. The CDR3 covers 20 residues.

As for this clone: Other DNA sequences in the same sample also yield this CDR3. This chain connects TRBV5-1 to TRBJ2-7; 8 bases match TRBD1. With 2 bases clipped from V and 2 bases from J, the junction kept 3 bases outside the gene matches. Germline CDR1 SGHRS, CDR2 YFSETQ. This CDR3 has 14 residues. The CDR3 reads CASSLGTGPYEQYF. CDR3 DNA: TGCGCCAGCAGCTTAGGGACAGGCCCCTACGAGCAGTACTTC.

A word on this clone: Compared with germline, one end of the junction differs, possibly owing to a read error. The V call is TRBV27, the J call TRBJ1-6; D perhaps matches TRBD1 (6 bases). This CDR3 is built from 15 residues. From germline, CDR1 is MNHEY and CDR2 SMNVEV (reference sequence). The CDR3 is CASSFGQNSNTPLHF. The CDR3 bases are TGTGCCAGCAGTTTCGGACAGAATAGTAATACACCCCTCCACTTT.

The genes are TRBV29-1 and TRBJ2-5; 7 bases line up with TRBD1. The CDR3 is 13 residues long. Germline V lookup: CDR1 SQVTM, CDR2 ANQGSEA. The V segment lost 6 bases and the J segment 3 bases; nucleotides outside the gene matches: 7. In DNA, the CDR3 is TGCAGCGTGGCCGGGACAGAGAAAGAGACCCAGTACTTC. Its protein is CSVAGTEKETQYF.